The 26 T cell receptor beta chains given below trace back to one sample, sequenced in a study of spatial heterogeneity in lung cancer. This sample's time point: sample taken at primary tumor resection. TCRdb recomputed calls from the 5' RACE reads with MiXCR, one row per CDR3 protein. This table has fewer than 15,000 distinct CDR3 sequences, approximately 3.8% appearing once. The material sequenced was PBMCs, taken at surgery. These receptors came from a male donor with early-stage non-small cell lung cancer.

This clonotype was recorded many times. The rearrangement uses TRBV5-1 and TRBJ2-5; 10 bases align to TRBD1. V lost 2 bases to trimming and J lost 12 bases; unmatched junction nucleotides: 10. In germline, CDR1 is SGHRS, CDR2 YFSETQ. The length of the CDR3 is 14 residues. The CDR3 loop reads CASSFGTGEESEYF. For the CDR3, the DNA is TGCGCCAGCAGCTTCGGGACAGGGGAAGAGAGCGAGTACTTC.

This clonotype turned up a few times. CDR3 in amino acids: CASSLSSGSWNEQFF. The CDR3 nucleotides read TGTGCCAGTAGTTTGTCTAGCGGGAGTTGGAATGAGCAGTTCTTC. The genes are TRBV19 and TRBJ2-1, with 10 positions matching TRBD2. Germline loops: CDR1 LNHDA, CDR2 SQIVND (reference sequence). With V trimmed by 5 bases and J by 7 bases, 8 bases remained unmatched. This CDR3 spans 15 amino acids.

A remark on this clonotype: No conserved phenylalanine or tryptophan is present at the end of the CDR3, so a read error is the likely explanation. The V and J genes are TRBV5-6 and TRBJ2-5; 8 nucleotides match TRBD1. CDR1 is SGHDT, CDR2 YYEEEE, per germline. The CDR3 covers 14 residues. The CDR3 region has the DNA TGTGCCAGCAGAACGGGACAGGCACAAGAGGCCCAGTACTAC. This translates into CASRTGQAQEAQYY.

This clonotype turned up a few times. The chain has TRBV7-9 and TRBJ2-5; TRBD1 is a possible D gene (6 bases). Germline CDR1 is SEHNR and CDR2 is FQNEAQ (reference sequence). V was clipped by 5 bases and J by 0 bases, with 13 bases between them. There are 15 residues in the CDR3. CDR3 nucleotide sequence: TGTGCCAGCAGCACCGGGACACCGGACCAAGAGACCCAGTACTTC. This encodes CASSTGTPDQETQYF. Variable domain in full (rest from reference TRBV7-9 and TRBJ2-5): DTGVSQNPRHKITKRGQNVTFRCDPISEHNRLYWYRQTLGQGPEFLTYFQNEAQLEKSRLLSDRFSAERPKGSFSTLEIQRTEQGDSAMYLCASSTGTPDQETQYFGPGTRLLVL.

This clonotype was detected many times. The rearrangement joins TRBV6-5 to TRBJ2-3; D ambiguous. CDR1 MNHEY and CDR2 SVGAGI come from the germline V gene. This CDR3 has 16 amino acids. V shed 7 bases and J shed 0 bases, with 17 bases lying between them. The CDR3 spells CASTYPDGHSTDTQYF. DNA for the CDR3: TGTGCCAGCACCTACCCCGACGGTCATAGCACAGATACGCAGTATTTT.

At least ten counts were recorded for this clonotype. The chain carries TRBV6-6 and TRBJ1-6, with D perhaps TRBD1 (5 bases). The CDR3 length is 15 residues. The V gene lost 6 bases and the J gene lost 8 bases, with 17 bases spanning the gap. Germline-derived CDR1 and CDR2 are MNHNY and SVGAGI (reference sequence). CDR3 coding DNA: TGTGCCAGCAGCCGGATTGGGGGTGATTATTCACCCCTCCACTTT. Translated, it gives CASSRIGGDYSPLHF.

The sample holds many counts of this clonotype. The genes are TRBV2 and TRBJ1-1; D is possibly TRBD1 (6 bases). The CDR3 is made up of 15 amino acids. With 1 base removed from V and 4 bases from J, the gap between germline ends came to 13 bases. Looked up from germline, CDR1 is SNHLY and CDR2 is FYNNEI. CDR3 protein: CASSEVAQGGTEAFF. In DNA, the CDR3 is TGTGCCAGCAGTGAAGTGGCACAGGGAGGCACTGAAGCTTTCTTT.

This clonotype was detected ten times or more. The rearrangement uses TRBV5-8 and TRBJ1-5; 7 nucleotides match TRBD1. Per germline, CDR1 SGHTS and CDR2 YDEGEE. Trimming took 4 bases from V and 7 from J; bases not matched to a gene: 8. The CDR3 totals 14 residues. CDR3 sequence reads: CASSPGQAGQPQHF. DNA for the CDR3: TGTGCCAGCAGCCCTGGACAGGCGGGACAGCCCCAGCATTTT.

The chain couples TRBV12-3 or TRBV12-4 to TRBJ1-4; maybe TRBD1 (6 bases). The CDR3 runs 15 residues. The V end was cut by 5 bases, the J end by 8 bases, with 18 bases between. The CDR3 nucleotides read TGTGCCAGCAGTCCTGCGGGGGCCGGGGAGGAAAAACTGTTTTTT. Protein: CASSPAGAGEEKLFF.

This clonotype has ten or more counts. The CDR3 is CSASGWGGSYNEQFF. As DNA, the CDR3 is TGCAGTGCTAGCGGCTGGGGCGGATCCTACAATGAGCAGTTCTTC. J is TRBJ2-1 and V is TRBV20-1; tentatively, D is TRBD1 (5 bases). CDR1 and CDR2 from the germline V gene are DFQATT and SNEGSKA (reference sequence). This CDR3 has 15 residues. Trimming cost V 3 bases and J 1 base, with 13 bases left between them.

This clonotype was detected ten times or more. The chain is built from TRBV2 and TRBJ2-2; D gene ambiguous. The CDR3 has 12 amino acids. The V end was cut by 5 bases, the J end by 3 bases, with 4 bases between. CDR1 and CDR2 from the germline V gene are SNHLY and FYNNEI. The chain's CDR3 is CASSRDTGELFF. The DNA of the CDR3 is TGTGCCAGCAGTAGGGACACCGGGGAGCTGTTTTTT.

This clonotype was counted at least ten times. V and J are TRBV7-9 and TRBJ2-7; possibly TRBD1 for D (6 bases). The germline V and J ends were trimmed by 5 bases and 0 bases, with 11 bases remaining between them. CDR1 and CDR2 (germline): SEHNR, FQNEAQ (reference sequence). The CDR3 runs to 14 residues. The CDR3 sequence is CASSPQGTSYEQYF. DNA of the CDR3: TGTGCCAGCAGCCCGCAGGGGACCTCCTACGAGCAGTACTTC.

This clonotype was observed a handful of times. The chain is built from TRBV6-5 and TRBJ2-3, with D unresolved. Germline loops: CDR1 MNHEY, CDR2 SVGAGI. V was shortened by 6 bases and J by 1 base, with 8 bases between the two germline ends. This CDR3 is 13 amino acids long. CDR3 sequence reads: CASRDPGTDTQYF. The CDR3 DNA is TGTGCCAGCAGGGATCCGGGCACAGATACGCAGTATTTT.

This clonotype was observed at least ten times. The chain couples TRBV5-5 to TRBJ1-1; no clear D gene. The germline CDR1 and CDR2 sequences are SGHKS and YYEKEE (reference sequence). The CDR3 has 14 residues. V was clipped by 4 bases and J by 5 bases, with 15 bases between them. This CDR3 reads CASSPNSRGTEAFF. CDR3 bases: TGTGCCAGCAGCCCAAATTCGCGTGGGACTGAAGCTTTCTTT.

In this sample, this clonotype turned up many times. This sequence joins TRBV12-3 or TRBV12-4 and TRBJ2-1, with D unresolved. This CDR3 is built from 12 residues. V lost 3 bases and J 13 bases, leaving 13 bases between the germline ends. The CDR3 DNA is TGTGCCAGCAGTTTTGGGCTAGTTGGACAGTTCTTC. Encoded protein: CASSFGLVGQFF.

This clonotype appeared a few times. The gene calls are TRBV11-2 and TRBJ2-2; 12 bases fit TRBD2. Trimming at V came to 5 bases and at J to 6 bases, leaving 7 bases not matched to a gene. The CDR3 spans 16 residues. Germline values: CDR1 SGHAT, CDR2 FQNNGV. CDR3 sequence reads: CASSPPSGRVAGELFF. As DNA, the CDR3 is TGTGCCAGCAGCCCGCCTAGCGGGAGGGTAGCCGGGGAGCTGTTTTTT.

This clonotype was recorded many times. J is TRBJ2-1 and V is TRBV20-1; 11 positions agree with TRBD2. Germline V gene data show CDR1 as DFQATT and CDR2 as SNEGSKA (reference sequence). This CDR3 is 15 amino acids long. J gave up 6 bases and V 6 bases, and 10 bases lay outside the gene matches. The DNA of the CDR3 is TGCAGTGCGCAACCCGGGACTAGCGGTATCAATGAGCAGTTCTTC. It encodes CSAQPGTSGINEQFF.

This clonotype was seen ten or more times. The V and J genes are TRBV7-2 and TRBJ1-1, with D tentatively TRBD1 (6 bases). Trimming took off 1 base at V and 3 bases at J, with 12 bases between the two ends. Germline V gene lookup returns CDR1 SGHTA and CDR2 FQGNSA. The CDR3 is 15 residues long. CDR3 protein: CASSLVGAGDTEAFF. The CDR3 nucleotides read TGTGCCAGCAGCTTAGTGGGGGCCGGGGACACTGAAGCTTTCTTT. Full variable domain (remainder filled in from reference TRBV7-2 and TRBJ1-1): GAGVSQSPSNKVTEKGKDVELRCDPISGHTALYWYRQSLGQGLEFLIYFQGNSAPDKSGLPSDRFSAERTGGSVSTLTIQRTQQEDSAVYLCASSLVGAGDTEAFFGQGTRLTVV.

This clonotype was observed many times. The chain has TRBV6-6 and TRBJ2-3, with D possibly TRBD2 on 6 matching bases. The germline V gene has CDR1 MNHNY and CDR2 SVGAGI (reference sequence). V lost 6 bases and J lost 1, with 14 bases in between. CDR3 length: 15 amino acids. In nucleotides, the CDR3 is TGTGCCAGCAGACTCTCTAGCGTTGGCACAGATACGCAGTATTTT. Translating gives CASRLSSVGTDTQYF.

This clonotype has a count of ten or more. The chain uses TRBV7-2 and TRBJ2-7; a possible D gene is TRBD1 (6 bases). V lost 5 bases to trimming and J lost 0 bases, with 14 bases between them. CDR3 size: 15 residues. Looked up from germline, CDR1 is SGHTA and CDR2 is FQGNSA. In nucleotides, the CDR3 is TGTGCCAGCAGCCCGCAGACAGGAGCCTCCTACGAGCAGTACTTC. It specifies CASSPQTGASYEQYF.

This clonotype was seen many times. The chain carries TRBV28 and TRBJ2-1, with D perhaps matching TRBD1 (6 bases). The V gene's germline CDR1 is MDHEN and CDR2 SYDVKM. V was trimmed by 6 bases and J by 1 base, leaving 16 bases between them. CDR3 length: 16 amino acids. The CDR3 nucleotides read TGTGCCAGCAGCTCCATGACAGGAAATTCCTACAATGAGCAGTTCTTC. Translation gives CASSSMTGNSYNEQFF.

This clonotype has ten or more counts. The chain employs TRBV21-1 and TRBJ2-1; whether TRBD1, the table's D call, matches the DNA was not checked. TRBV21-1 is deemed a pseudogene. The length of the CDR3 is 20 residues. The CDR3 coding sequence is TGTGCCAACGAACCTCTTACTGCGACGGACTTCTCCGGGAATTACAATGAGCAGTTCTTC. This gives the protein CANEPLTATDFSGNYNEQFF.

This clonotype was detected ten times or more. The CDR3 loop reads CASRYTGSANNEQFF. The CDR3 coding sequence is TGTGCCAGCAGATACACCGGGTCCGCAAACAATGAGCAGTTCTTC. V is TRBV6-5 and J is TRBJ2-1; unclear D gene. Trimming stripped 6 bases from V and 5 bases from J, with 17 bases between. This CDR3 is built from 15 residues. Germline CDR1 MNHEY, CDR2 SVGAGI.

This clonotype was observed many times. The chain recombines TRBV27 with TRBJ1-4; D gene uncertain. CDR1 and CDR2 from the germline V gene are MNHEY and SMNVEV (reference sequence). CDR3 length: 15 amino acids. Trimming left V 7 bases short and J 8 bases short, with 20 bases between. The CDR3 spells CASKPRAGIGEKLFF. The CDR3 coding sequence is TGTGCCAGCAAACCCCGGGCGGGGATAGGAGAAAAACTGTTTTTT.

Ten or more counts support this clonotype. The CDR3 reads CASSLFGPPQHF. In DNA form, the CDR3 reads TGTGCCAGCAGCTTATTCGGCCCGCCCCAGCATTTT. The chain combines TRBV7-2 with TRBJ1-5, with D unclear. The germline V gene encodes CDR1 SGHTA and CDR2 FQGNSA. With 2 bases removed from V and 9 bases from J, the gap between germline ends came to 8 bases. The CDR3 loop spans 12 amino acids.

This clonotype has at least ten counts. The chain carries TRBV23-1 and TRBJ2-1; 7 bases line up with TRBD1. TRBV23-1 is labeled an ORF, and its function is uncertain. The CDR3 extends over 17 amino acids. V dropped 0 bases and J dropped 8; count of bases not matched to a gene: 13. CDR3 nucleotide sequence: TGCGCCAGCAGTCAATCACAGACAGGGCCGTTATTTGATGAGCAGTTCTTC. This encodes CASSQSQTGPLFDEQFF.